The clone carrying this T cell receptor beta chain came up once. This entry belongs to a study of OX40 agonist ivuxolimab in advanced cancers. Study as a whole: Administration of intravenous ivuxolimab to patients occurred every 2 weeks at 0.01 to 10 mg/kg.

Sequencing used immunoSEQ multiplex PCR; TCRdb keeps in-frame clones, though not all of them. The repertoire has roughly 69,000 clones, about 90% of them found once; the top ten carry about 4%. The ends lost 6 bases at V and 2 bases at J; junction bases unmatched: 2. The CDR3 is 13 amino acids. The germline CDR1 and CDR2 sequences are MGHDK and SYGVNS. The chain is built from TRBV25-1 and TRBJ1-1; TRBD1 agrees at 8 bases. The receptor comes from an adult with an advanced solid tumor such as melanoma, head and neck, liver or kidney cancer. The material was CD4+ or CD8+ T cells sorted from blood, obtained in a trial of the OX40 agonist ivuxolimab. This CDR3 is CASSQGANTEAFF. CDR3 DNA sequence: TGTGCCAGCAGCCAGGGGGCTAACACTGAAGCTTTCTTT.